This TCR beta chain was captured in a study of radiotherapy plus CTLA-4 blockade in lung cancer. The study, taken as a whole, reports: Subsequent to radiotherapy plus ipilimumab, tumor-derived TCR clones underwent expansion in blood.

The repertoire was sequenced with immunoSEQ multiplex PCR; TCRdb's copy has only in-frame clones and lacks some. The sample contains over 100,000 clones, around 89% of which appear only once. Regarding this clone: Its antigen is not known.

The CDR3 loop spans 17 amino acids. CDR1 is SGHNT and CDR2 is YYREEE in the germline V gene (reference sequence). V dropped 7 bases and J dropped 4; count of bases not matched to a gene: 13. Sequencing was performed on peripheral blood, taken from a patient treated with radiotherapy plus ipilimumab. This receptor was obtained from a human donor with non-small cell lung cancer that progressed on radiotherapy plus ipilimumab. The V call is TRBV5-4, the J call TRBJ2-7; 14 nucleotides match TRBD2. The DNA of the CDR3 is TGTGCCAGCGCCCCCGGGACTAGCGGGAGTTTTGGTTACGAGCAGTACTTC. Its protein product is CASAPGTSGSFGYEQYF.